A single sample is the source of the 20 T cell receptor beta chains below, sequenced in a study of blood T cell repertoires in COVID-19. Sequencing was performed with immunoSEQ multiplex PCR; in TCRdb, only in-frame clones are kept and a portion is missing. In the table there are roughly 60,000 clones, roughly four fifths of which are singletons. The sample was peripheral blood. These receptors were taken from a man aged 60 to 75 with acute or convalescent COVID-19.

V and J are TRBV5-1 and TRBJ1-1; D is uncertain. The CDR3 length is 14 residues. The V end was cut by 4 bases, the J end by 0 bases, with 10 bases between. The germline V gene encodes CDR1 SGHRS and CDR2 YFSETQ. The chain's CDR3 is CASSPVQLNTEAFF. DNA for the CDR3: TGCGCCAGCAGCCCCGTACAGTTGAACACTGAAGCTTTCTTT.

J is TRBJ1-1 and V is TRBV7-2; D call uncertain. The germline V gene has CDR1 SGHTA and CDR2 FQGNSA. This CDR3 contains 14 residues. V was cut by 4 bases and J by 9 bases, with 18 bases left in between. CDR3 amino acids: CASSSDQIGVKAFF. The DNA for the CDR3 is TGTGCCAGCAGCTCGGATCAGATCGGGGTCAAAGCTTTCTTT.

The chain is built from TRBV2 and TRBJ1-1; 7 nucleotides match TRBD1. CDR1 SNHLY and CDR2 FYNNEI come from the germline V gene. The CDR3 covers 17 residues. Trimming at V came to 7 bases and at J to 1 base, leaving 15 bases not matched to a gene. The CDR3 protein is CASIDGLRGLRNTEAFF. CDR3 bases: TGTGCCAGCATCGATGGGTTGAGGGGGCTTAGGAACACTGAAGCTTTCTTT.

This clone occurred once. CDR3 sequence (DNA): TGTGCCAGCAGCTCAATCGGGGACAGCGAGCAGTACTTC. Protein sequence: CASSSIGDSEQYF. The chain carries TRBV7-7 and TRBJ2-7; 7 bases map to TRBD1. Trimming at V came to 4 bases and at J to 6 bases, leaving 6 bases not matched to a gene. In germline, CDR1 is SSHAT, CDR2 FNYEAQ (reference sequence). The CDR3 is made up of 13 amino acids.

This chain joins TRBV7-9 and TRBJ1-5, with D tentatively TRBD1 (6 bases). Per the germline V gene, CDR1 is SEHNR and CDR2 is FQNEAQ (reference sequence). The CDR3 is 17 residues long. V dropped 5 bases and J dropped 5 bases, with 22 bases sitting between them. The CDR3 DNA follows: TGTGCCAGCAGCCCTAGTCATGGCAGGGGACCTTATCAGCCCCAGCATTTT. This sequence encodes CASSPSHGRGPYQPQHF.

J is TRBJ2-5 and V is TRBV15; a possible D gene is TRBD2 (6 bases). Germline V gene sequence: CDR1 LNHNV, CDR2 YYDKDF (reference sequence). V shed 1 base and J shed 5 bases, with 14 bases lying between them. This CDR3 is built from 15 residues. The CDR3 sequence is CATSRGSAGRETQYF. Here the CDR3 DNA reads TGTGCCACCAGCAGAGGGTCGGCGGGGCGGGAGACCCAGTACTTC.

The J gene is TRBJ2-3, the V gene TRBV19, with D unclear. Germline V CDR1 and CDR2: LNHDA, SQIVND (reference sequence). This CDR3 region has 15 residues. Trimming left V 3 bases short and J 3 bases short, with 13 bases between. The CDR3 sequence: CASSITLARTDTQYF. The CDR3, as DNA: TGTGCCAGTAGTATCACCCTCGCCCGGACAGATACGCAGTATTTT.

The chain carries TRBV10-3 and TRBJ1-3; 7 positions match TRBD1. This CDR3 has 15 amino acids. The trim removed 6 bases at V and 2 bases at J, leaving 7 bases unmatched. The V gene's germline CDR1 is ENHRY and CDR2 SYGVKD. The CDR3 sequence is CAISPSQGTGNTIYF. The CDR3 region has the DNA TGTGCCATCAGCCCCTCACAGGGGACTGGAAACACCATATATTTT.

CDR3 DNA: TGTGCCAGCAGTGCCCTCACAGGGAAGTCCTACGAGCAGTACTTC. The encoded protein is CASSALTGKSYEQYF. The V call is TRBV2, the J call TRBJ2-7, with D maybe TRBD1 (6 bases). Germline CDR1 is SNHLY and CDR2 is FYNNEI. V lost 4 bases and J lost 1, with 14 bases in between. The CDR3 runs 15 residues.

J is TRBJ1-4 and V is TRBV5-5; D call uncertain. Germline values: CDR1 SGHKS, CDR2 YYEKEE (reference sequence). The V gene lost 2 bases and the J gene lost 0 bases, with 5 bases spanning the gap. This CDR3 comprises 14 residues. CDR3 amino acids: CASSLQPTNEKLFF. The CDR3 DNA reads as TGTGCCAGCAGCTTACAGCCAACTAATGAAAAACTGTTTTTT.

This rearrangement joins TRBV18 to TRBJ2-3; TRBD2 is a possible D gene (6 bases). The CDR3 runs to 13 residues. V was trimmed by 8 bases and J by 4 bases, leaving 13 bases between them. Germline V gene sequence: CDR1 KGHSH, CDR2 LQKENI. The CDR3 DNA follows: TGTGCCAGCGCCCCGGGACTCGCAGATACGCAGTATTTT. Translated, it gives CASAPGLADTQYF.

The V call is TRBV11-2, the J call TRBJ2-7; D is perhaps TRBD2 (6 bases). The length of the CDR3 is 13 residues. Germline V gene sequence: CDR1 SGHAT, CDR2 FQNNGV. V dropped 2 bases and J dropped 3 bases, with 8 bases sitting between them. The CDR3 sequence: CASSLQGGYEQYF. The CDR3 DNA reads as TGTGCCAGCAGCTTACAGGGAGGCTACGAGCAGTACTTC.

The chain is built from TRBV6-5 and TRBJ2-6, with unresolved D. This CDR3 region has 13 residues. The germline CDR1 and CDR2 sequences are MNHEY and SVGAGI. With 6 bases removed from V and 1 base from J, the gap between germline ends came to 4 bases. The CDR3 DNA sequence: TGTGCCAGCAGCCAGTCTGGGGCCAACGTCCTGACTTTC. It specifies CASSQSGANVLTF.

The count of this clone is one. This chain joins TRBV5-1 and TRBJ1-1, with 8 bases identical to TRBD1. The germline V gene encodes CDR1 SGHRS and CDR2 YFSETQ. This CDR3 region has 14 residues. With 4 bases clipped from V and 3 bases from J, the junction kept 5 bases outside the gene matches. The CDR3 region is CASSLTGEDTEAFF. The CDR3 DNA sequence: TGCGCCAGCAGCCTGACAGGGGAGGACACTGAAGCTTTCTTT. Supplemented by reference TRBV5-1 and TRBJ1-1, the full variable domain reads KAGVTQTPRYLIKTRGQQVTLSCSPISGHRSVSWYQQTPGQGLQFLFEYFSETQRNKGNFPGRFSGRQFSNSRSEMNVSTLELGDSALYLCASSLTGEDTEAFFGQGTRLTVV.

The chain couples TRBV27 to TRBJ1-2, with 11 bases aligning to TRBD1. V was pared by 11 bases and J by 8 bases, with 7 bases of the junction left unmatched. The germline CDR1 and CDR2 sequences are MNHEY and SMNVEV (reference sequence). The CDR3 is 12 amino acids. The CDR3 sequence: CAAGTGGEGYTF. Written as DNA, the CDR3 is TGTGCCGCAGGGACAGGGGGAGAGGGCTACACCTTC.

The rearrangement uses TRBV7-3 and TRBJ1-1; 8 positions agree with TRBD1. V was clipped by 1 base and J by 4 bases; unmatched bases: 2. The CDR3 loop spans 14 amino acids. From germline, CDR1 is SGHTA and CDR2 FQGTGA. CDR3 protein: CASSLMDRVTEAFF. The CDR3 DNA reads as TGTGCCAGCAGCTTAATGGACAGGGTCACTGAAGCTTTCTTT.

V usage is TRBV5-1 and J usage is TRBJ2-3; TRBD1 aligns across 9 bases. The CDR3 contains 15 residues. Germline V lookup: CDR1 SGHRS, CDR2 YFSETQ. With V trimmed by 5 bases and J by 3 bases, 7 bases remained unmatched. The chain's CDR3 is CASRDGTGPTDTQYF. The CDR3, as DNA: TGCGCCAGCAGGGACGGGACAGGGCCAACAGATACGCAGTATTTT.

The chain links TRBV6-6 to TRBJ1-1; the D is unclear. Germline values: CDR1 MNHNY, CDR2 SVGAGI (reference sequence). The length of the CDR3 is 13 residues. V lost 0 bases, J lost 7 bases, and 9 bases lay in between. CDR3 in DNA: TGTGCCAGCAGTTACTCGTATGGCAGTGAAGCTTTCTTT. Its protein product is CASSYSYGSEAFF.

There are many counts of this clone. The chain joins TRBV9 to TRBJ1-2, with D tentatively TRBD1 (6 bases). This CDR3 region has 14 residues. The germline V gene encodes CDR1 SGDLS and CDR2 YYNGEE. Trimming shortened V by 0 bases and J by 4 bases, and 10 bases separated the two germline ends. The CDR3 DNA reads TGTGCCAGCAGCGTAGCGGACAGTATCTATGGCTACACCTTC. This encodes CASSVADSIYGYTF.

The CDR3 protein is CASSPPTGPVSGANVLTF. In DNA, the CDR3 is TGTGCCAGCTCACCACCGACAGGGCCCGTCTCTGGGGCCAACGTCCTGACTTTC. The V and J genes are TRBV18 and TRBJ2-6; 7 bases align to TRBD1. Trimming removed 0 bases from V and 0 bases from J; junction bases left unmatched: 5. Germline lookup yields CDR1 KGHSH and CDR2 LQKENI. The CDR3 totals 18 residues.